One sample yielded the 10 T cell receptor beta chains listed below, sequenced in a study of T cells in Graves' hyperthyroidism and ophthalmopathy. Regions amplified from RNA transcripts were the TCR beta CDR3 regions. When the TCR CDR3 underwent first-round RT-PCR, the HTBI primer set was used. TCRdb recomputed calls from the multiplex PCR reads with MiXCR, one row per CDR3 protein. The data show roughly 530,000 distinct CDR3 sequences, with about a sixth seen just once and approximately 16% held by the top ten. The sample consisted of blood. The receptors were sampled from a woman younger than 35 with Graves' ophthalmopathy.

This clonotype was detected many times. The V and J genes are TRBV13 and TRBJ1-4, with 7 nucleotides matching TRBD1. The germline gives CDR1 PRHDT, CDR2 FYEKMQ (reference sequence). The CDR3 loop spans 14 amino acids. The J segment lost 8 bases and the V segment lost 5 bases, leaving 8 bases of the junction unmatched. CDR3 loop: CASSPQGRGEKLFF. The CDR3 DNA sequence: TGTGCCAGCAGCCCACAGGGGAGAGGGGAAAAACTGTTTTTT.

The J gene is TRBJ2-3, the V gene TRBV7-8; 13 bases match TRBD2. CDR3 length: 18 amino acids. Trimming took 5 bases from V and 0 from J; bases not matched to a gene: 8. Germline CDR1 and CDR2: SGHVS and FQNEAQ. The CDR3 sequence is CASSTGTSGITSTDTQYF. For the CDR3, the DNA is TGTGCCAGCAGCACTGGGACTAGCGGGATAACTAGCACAGATACGCAGTATTTT.

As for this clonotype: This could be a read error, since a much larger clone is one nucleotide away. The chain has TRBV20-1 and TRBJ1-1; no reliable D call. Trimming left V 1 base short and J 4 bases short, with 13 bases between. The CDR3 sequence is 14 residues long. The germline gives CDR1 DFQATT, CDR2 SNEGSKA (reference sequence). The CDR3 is CSARVKHLSTEAFF. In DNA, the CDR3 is TGCAGTGCTAGAGTGAAGCACCTGAGCACTGAAGCTTTCTTT.

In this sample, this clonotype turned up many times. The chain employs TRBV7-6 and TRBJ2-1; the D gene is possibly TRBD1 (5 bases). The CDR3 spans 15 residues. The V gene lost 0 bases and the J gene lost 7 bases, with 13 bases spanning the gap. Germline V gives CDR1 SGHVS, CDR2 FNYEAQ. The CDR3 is CASSLALGAGNEQFF. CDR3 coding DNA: TGTGCCAGCAGCTTAGCCCTAGGGGCTGGGAATGAGCAGTTCTTC. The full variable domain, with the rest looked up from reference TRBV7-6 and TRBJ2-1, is GAGVSQSPRYKVTKRGQDVALRCDPISGHVSLYWYRQALGQGPEFLTYFNYEAQQDKSGLPNDRFSAERPEGSISTLTIQRTEQRDSAMYRCASSLALGAGNEQFFGPGTRLTVL.

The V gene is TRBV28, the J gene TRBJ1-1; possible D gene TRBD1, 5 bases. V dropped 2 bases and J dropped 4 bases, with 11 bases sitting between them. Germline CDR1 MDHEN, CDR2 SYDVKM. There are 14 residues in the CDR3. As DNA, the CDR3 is TGTGCCAGCAGTTTAAACAGAGGGGCCACTGAAGCTTTCTTT. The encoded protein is CASSLNRGATEAFF. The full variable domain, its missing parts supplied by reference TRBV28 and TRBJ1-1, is DVKVTQSSRYLVKRTGEKVFLECVQDMDHENMFWYRQDPGLGLRLIYFSYDVKMKEKGDIPEGYSVSREKKERFSLILESASTNQTSMYLCASSLNRGATEAFFGQGTRLTVV.

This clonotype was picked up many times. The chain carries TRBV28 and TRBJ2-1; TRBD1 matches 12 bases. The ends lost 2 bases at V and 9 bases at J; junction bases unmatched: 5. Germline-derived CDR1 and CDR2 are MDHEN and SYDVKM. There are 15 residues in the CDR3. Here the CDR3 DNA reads TGTGCCAGCAGTTTAAGGGACAGGGGGCGGGGTGAGCAGTTCTTC. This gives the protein CASSLRDRGRGEQFF. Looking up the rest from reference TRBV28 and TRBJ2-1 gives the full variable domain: DVKVTQSSRYLVKRTGEKVFLECVQDMDHENMFWYRQDPGLGLRLIYFSYDVKMKEKGDIPEGYSVSREKKERFSLILESASTNQTSMYLCASSLRDRGRGEQFFGPGTRLTVL.

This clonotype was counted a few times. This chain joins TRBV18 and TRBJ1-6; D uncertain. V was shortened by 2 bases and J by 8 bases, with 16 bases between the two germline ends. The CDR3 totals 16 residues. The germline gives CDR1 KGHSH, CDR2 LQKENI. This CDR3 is CASSPTPTFLDSPLHF. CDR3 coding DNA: TGTGCCAGCTCACCAACGCCGACCTTTCTTGATTCACCCCTCCACTTT. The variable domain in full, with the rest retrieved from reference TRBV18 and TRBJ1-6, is NAGVMQNPRHLVRRRGQEARLRCSPMKGHSHVYWYRQLPEEGLKFMVYLQKENIIDESGMPKERFSAEFPKEGPSILRIQQVVRGDSAAYFCASSPTPTFLDSPLHFGNGTRLTVT.

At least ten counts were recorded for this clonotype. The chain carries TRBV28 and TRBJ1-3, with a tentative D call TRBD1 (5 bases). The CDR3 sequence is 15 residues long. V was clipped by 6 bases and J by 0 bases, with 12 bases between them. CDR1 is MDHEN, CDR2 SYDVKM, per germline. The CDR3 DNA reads TGTGCCAGCAGGGGGCTGTTGAGCTCTGGAAACACCATATATTTT. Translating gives CASRGLLSSGNTIYF.

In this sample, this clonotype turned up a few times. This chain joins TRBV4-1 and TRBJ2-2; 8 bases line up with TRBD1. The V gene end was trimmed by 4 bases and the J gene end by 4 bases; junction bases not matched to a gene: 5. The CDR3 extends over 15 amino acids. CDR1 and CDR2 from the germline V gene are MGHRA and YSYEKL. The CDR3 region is CASSPTGVGTGELFF. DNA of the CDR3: TGCGCCAGCAGCCCGACAGGGGTGGGCACCGGGGAGCTGTTTTTT.

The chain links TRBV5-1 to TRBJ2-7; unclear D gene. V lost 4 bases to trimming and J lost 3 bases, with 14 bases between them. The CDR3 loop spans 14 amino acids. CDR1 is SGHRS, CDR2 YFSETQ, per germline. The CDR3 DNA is TGCGCCAGCAGCCAAGTAGTAGCCGACTACGAGCAGTACTTC. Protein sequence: CASSQVVADYEQYF.